Detailed here is one TCR beta chain. What it binds is not known. The CDR3 is 14 amino acids. Germline V CDR1 and CDR2: SGHRS, YFSETQ. V lost 2 bases to trimming and J lost 2 bases, with 10 bases between them. The data stem from a study of identifying expanded T cells in peripheral blood. Clones were sequenced by immunoSEQ multiplex PCR, and TCRdb holds only the in-frame ones, with some missing. Counted here are under 70,000 clones, roughly 86% occurring once; the ten biggest clones make up about 4.5%. No infections or other immune events were documented during collection. Study-wide results and limits: Variance in clone template counts between two-week samples significantly increased with total template count across all healthy donors. Technical replicates showed roughly 1.2 changed clones; around two weeks approximately 15; four weeks 19.

The TCR sequence derives from a person aged 18 to 75 in good health. The chain is built from TRBV5-1 and TRBJ2-5; no firm D call. The sequencing input was blood. CDR3 DNA: TGCGCCAGCAGCTTTCTAAGTGATCAAGAGACCCAGTACTTC. Residues: CASSFLSDQETQYF.